A selection of T cell receptor beta chains follows, all from one sample in a study of blood T cell repertoires in COVID-19. Sequencing used immunoSEQ multiplex PCR; TCRdb keeps in-frame clones, though not all of them. The sample contains about 200,000 clones, 89% of which appear only once. Sequences were obtained from PBMCs or T cells enriched from blood (not recorded which). These receptors were taken from a woman between 18 and 29 years old who had recovered from COVID-19. Both conserved end residues are part of each CDR3. The D gene is left open where the match is weak. Some rows mark clone size as missing; the rest say once, few, many or name a class of expanded clone.

d_call,v_call,j_call,clone_size,cdr3_nt,cdr3_aa
NA,TRBV24-1,TRBJ2-3,NA,TGTGCCACCAGTGATCCAGTCCAAGGCGGTAGCCAGTATTTT,CATSDPVQGGSQYF
NA,TRBV2,TRBJ2-7,NA,TGTGCCAGCAGTCTAGGGGGGGGCCCCGCCTACGAGCAGTACTTC,CASSLGGGPAYEQYF
NA,TRBV15,TRBJ1-5,once,TGTGCCACCAGCAGAGATTTGGAGGGGTCTCAGCCCCAGCATTTT,CATSRDLEGSQPQHF
TRBD1,TRBV28,TRBJ2-5,once,TGTGCCAGCAGGTCACCAGGGGGTGGGCAAGAGACCCAGTACTTC,CASRSPGGGQETQYF
TRBD2,TRBV24-1,TRBJ2-2,once,TGTGCCACCAGAGCGGGACGGAACCTGGGGAACGGGGAGCTGTTTTTT,CATRAGRNLGNGELFF
NA,TRBV12-3/TRBV12-4,TRBJ2-3,NA,TGTGCCAGCAGTTTCGGTGTGAGTGGGCAGTATTTT,CASSFGVSGQYF
NA,TRBV27,TRBJ1-1,NA,TGTGCCAGCATCTCCCGGGAGATGAACACTGAAGCTTTCTTT,CASISREMNTEAFF
NA,TRBV6-5,TRBJ1-1,NA,TGTGCCAGCACCCCAACAGGGCCCGCCACTGAAGCTTTCTTT,CASTPTGPATEAFF
NA,TRBV3-1/TRBV3-2,TRBJ1-6,many,TGTGCCAGCAGCCAAGAAGGACGGGCAGGGAAGGAAGGTAGACCCCTCCACTTT,CASSQEGRAGKEGRPLHF
TRBD1,TRBV7-6,TRBJ1-1,NA,TGTGCCAGCAGACAAACAGGGGGTATGGACACTGAAGCTTTCTTT,CASRQTGGMDTEAFF
TRBD1,TRBV4-1,TRBJ1-4,NA,TGCGCCAGCAGCCAACCCTACCGACAGGGGACTGAAAAACTGTTTTTT,CASSQPYRQGTEKLFF
NA,TRBV2,TRBJ1-2,NA,TGTGCCAGCAGCAAGGGATGGGGGCTTGGCTACACCTTC,CASSKGWGLGYTF
NA,TRBV28,TRBJ1-5,NA,TGTGCCAGCGGACATTACAATAGCAATCAGCCCCAGCATTTT,CASGHYNSNQPQHF
TRBD1,TRBV28,TRBJ2-7,NA,TGTGCCAGCACTACCACAGGGGGCCCCTACGAGCAGTACTTC,CASTTTGGPYEQYF
TRBD2,TRBV4-1,TRBJ2-1,NA,TGCGCCAGCAGCCTCCGACTAGCGGGCAATGAGCAGTTCTTC,CASSLRLAGNEQFF
TRBD1,TRBV24-1,TRBJ1-6,NA,TGTGCCACCAGTGATTCATCATGGACAGGGATGTATTCACCCCTCCACTTT,CATSDSSWTGMYSPLHF
NA,TRBV27,TRBJ1-5,NA,TGTGCCAGCAGTTTCAGGGTTAATCAGCCCCAGCATTTT,CASSFRVNQPQHF
TRBD1,TRBV6-5,TRBJ1-5,NA,TGTGCCAGCAGTTTAACAGGGGTAGGAGATCAGCCCCAGCATTTT,CASSLTGVGDQPQHF
TRBD2,TRBV10-3,TRBJ2-5,NA,TGTGCCATCAGTGGCCAGCGGGGGGGTAAAGAGACCCAGTACTTC,CAISGQRGGKETQYF
TRBD1,TRBV5-8,TRBJ1-2,NA,TGTGCCAGCAGCGTGTGGACAGGGTCTTATGGCTACACCTTC,CASSVWTGSYGYTF
TRBD1,TRBV2,TRBJ1-4,NA,TGTGCCAGCAGTGAGGACAGGGGAGATGAAAAACTGTTTTTT,CASSEDRGDEKLFF
TRBD2,TRBV3-1/TRBV3-2,TRBJ2-3,NA,TGTGCCAGCAGCCAAGAAAGAAGCGGGGGGATCCTGAGCACAGATACGCAGTATTTT,CASSQERSGGILSTDTQYF
TRBD1,TRBV4-1,TRBJ2-5,NA,TGCGCCAGCAGCCAAGATTCCGCAGGGGGCGCTTTGGAGACCCAGTACTTC,CASSQDSAGGALETQYF
TRBD2,TRBV11-3,TRBJ2-3,NA,TGTGCCAGCAGCAAGGGGTACATAGCGGGGGGGCCGCCAGATACGCAGTATTTT,CASSKGYIAGGPPDTQYF
TRBD1,TRBV28,TRBJ1-4,once,TGTGCCAGCAGTCCGAGGGACAGGGGGAATGAAAAACTGTTTTTT,CASSPRDRGNEKLFF
TRBD1,TRBV6-4,TRBJ2-7,NA,TGTGCCAGCAGCGAGGACAGGGGCCCCTACGAGCAGTACTTC,CASSEDRGPYEQYF
NA,TRBV5-1,TRBJ1-2,NA,TGCGCCAGCAGCTTGTTAGGCAGGGAGGATTATGGCTACACCTTC,CASSLLGREDYGYTF
TRBD1,TRBV5-1,TRBJ1-2,once,TGCGCCAGCAGCGAACAGGGGGCATCCTTCTATGGCTACACCTTC,CASSEQGASFYGYTF
TRBD2,TRBV11-2,TRBJ2-7,NA,TGTGCCAGCAGCTTAGGGGTTGGACTAGCGATTTACGAGCAGTACTTC,CASSLGVGLAIYEQYF
NA,TRBV4-1,TRBJ2-7,NA,TGCGCCAGCAGCCAGGGTCGGGGTTCCTACGAGCAGTACTTC,CASSQGRGSYEQYF
NA,TRBV7-2,TRBJ1-3,NA,TGTGCCAGCAGCTCGAGTCAGGGTGCCCGAAGCACCATATATTTT,CASSSSQGARSTIYF
TRBD1,TRBV2,TRBJ1-2,NA,TGTGCCAGCAGTCCTACAGGGGGCCCAGTCATTGGCTACACCTTC,CASSPTGGPVIGYTF
TRBD1,TRBV28,TRBJ2-6,NA,TGTGCCAGCAGCCCCGGGACAGGGGGGCTAGGCTCTGGGGCCAACGTCCTGACTTTC,CASSPGTGGLGSGANVLTF
NA,TRBV24-1,TRBJ2-2,NA,TGTGCCACCAGTGATTTAGCCGATACCGGGGAGCTGTTTTTT,CATSDLADTGELFF
NA,TRBV21-1,TRBJ2-3,once,TGTGCCAGCAGCTTGGGACAGGTCCTTAGCACAGATACGCAGTATTTT,CASSLGQVLSTDTQYF
NA,TRBV10-1,TRBJ2-3,NA,TGCGCCAGCAGTGAGTCGCCGGGAGATACGCAGTATTTT,CASSESPGDTQYF
TRBD1,TRBV13,TRBJ1-6,NA,TGTGCCAGCAGCTTTGGGACAGTGAATTCACCCCTCCACTTT,CASSFGTVNSPLHF
TRBD1,TRBV6-4,TRBJ2-1,NA,TGTGCCAGCAGTGACTCGATAGCCAGGGGGCGGAATGAGCAGTTCTTC,CASSDSIARGRNEQFF
NA,TRBV18,TRBJ1-2,NA,TGTGCCAGCTCACCGCCCGAAAGGGGGGGTGGCTACACCTTC,CASSPPERGGGYTF
NA,TRBV27,TRBJ1-1,few,TGTGCCAGCAGTTTATTTAAAAACACTGAAGCTTTCTTT,CASSLFKNTEAFF
TRBD2,TRBV6-1,TRBJ2-3,NA,TGTGCCAGCAGTGAACGTAATAGCGGGGGAGATACGCAGTATTTT,CASSERNSGGDTQYF
NA,TRBV9,TRBJ2-2,NA,TGTGCCAGCAGCGTAGGCCGTGAGCTGAGGGTGTCCGGGGAGCTGTTTTTT,CASSVGRELRVSGELFF
NA,TRBV30,TRBJ2-2,NA,TGTGCCTGGAGAATCGGGGGGCAGGGGGAGCTGTTTTTT,CAWRIGGQGELFF